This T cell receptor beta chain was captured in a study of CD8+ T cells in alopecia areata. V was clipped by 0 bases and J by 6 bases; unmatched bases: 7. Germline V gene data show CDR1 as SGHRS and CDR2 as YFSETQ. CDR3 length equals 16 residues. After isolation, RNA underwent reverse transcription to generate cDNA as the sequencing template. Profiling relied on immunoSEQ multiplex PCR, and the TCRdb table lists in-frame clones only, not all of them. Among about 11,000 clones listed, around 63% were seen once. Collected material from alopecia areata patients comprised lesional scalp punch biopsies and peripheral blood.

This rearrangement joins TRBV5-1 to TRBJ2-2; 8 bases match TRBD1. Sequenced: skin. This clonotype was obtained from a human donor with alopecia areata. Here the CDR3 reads CASSLVGQAEAGELFF. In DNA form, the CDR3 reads TGCGCCAGCAGCTTGGTGGGACAGGCAGAGGCCGGGGAGCTGTTTTTT.